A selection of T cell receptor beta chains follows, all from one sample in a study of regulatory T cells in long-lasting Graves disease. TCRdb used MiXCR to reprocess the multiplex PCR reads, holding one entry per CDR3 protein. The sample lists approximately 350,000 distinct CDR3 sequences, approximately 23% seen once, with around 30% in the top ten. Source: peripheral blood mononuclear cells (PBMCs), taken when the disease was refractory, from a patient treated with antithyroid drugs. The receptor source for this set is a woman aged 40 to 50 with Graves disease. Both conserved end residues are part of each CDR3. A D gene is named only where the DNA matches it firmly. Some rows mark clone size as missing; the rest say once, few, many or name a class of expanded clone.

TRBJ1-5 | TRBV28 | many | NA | CASRLASNQPQHF | TGTGCCAGCAGACTCGCGTCCAATCAGCCCCAGCATTTT
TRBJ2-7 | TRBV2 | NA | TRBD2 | CASSQSGTSGSYEQYF | TGCGCCAGCAGCCAATCCGGGACTAGCGGCTCCTACGAGCAGTACTTC
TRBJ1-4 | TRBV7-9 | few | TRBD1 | CASSRRDSNEKLFF | TGTGCCAGCAGCCGCCGGGACAGTAATGAAAAACTGTTTTTT
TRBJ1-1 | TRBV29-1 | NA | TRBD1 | CSVYGQGDSEAFF | TGCAGCGTTTATGGTCAGGGGGATTCTGAAGCTTTCTTT
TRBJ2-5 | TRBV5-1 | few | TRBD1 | CASSSGGQGETQYF | TGCGCCAGCAGCTCAGGAGGACAGGGAGAGACCCAGTACTTC
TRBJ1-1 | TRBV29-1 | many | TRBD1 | CSGGQQNTEAFF | TGCAGCGGGGGACAGCAAAACACTGAAGCTTTCTTT
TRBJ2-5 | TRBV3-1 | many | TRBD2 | CASSHGTSGETQYF | TGTGCCAGCAGTCACGGGACTAGCGGAGAGACCCAGTACTTC
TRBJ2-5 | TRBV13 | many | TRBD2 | CASSLDPLAGQETQYF | TGTGCCAGCAGCTTGGACCCCCTAGCGGGACAAGAGACCCAGTACTTC
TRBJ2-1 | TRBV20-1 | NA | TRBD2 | CSARGLAGNEQFF | TGCAGTGCTAGAGGACTAGCGGGCAATGAGCAGTTCTTC
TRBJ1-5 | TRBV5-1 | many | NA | CASSLEGYNQPQHF | TGCGCCAGCAGCTTGGAAGGGTACAATCAGCCCCAGCATTTT
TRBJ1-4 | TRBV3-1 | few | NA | CASSQGPDPNEKLFF | TGTGCCAGCAGCCAAGGCCCGGATCCGAATGAAAAACTGTTTTTT
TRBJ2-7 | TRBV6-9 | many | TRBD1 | CASSYATGVEYEQYF | TGTGCCAGCAGTTACGCGACAGGGGTCGAGTACGAGCAGTACTTC
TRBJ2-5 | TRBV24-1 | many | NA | CATSDWGTRDQETQYF | TGTGCCACCAGTGATTGGGGGACACGAGACCAAGAGACCCAGTACTTC
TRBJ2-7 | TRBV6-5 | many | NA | CASSYSSTGDEQYF | TGTGCCAGCAGTTACTCGAGTACAGGTGACGAGCAGTACTTC
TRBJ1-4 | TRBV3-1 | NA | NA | CASSHLVKGRVREKLFF | TGTGCCAGCAGCCACCTCGTCAAGGGGCGGGTGAGAGAAAAACTGTTTTTT
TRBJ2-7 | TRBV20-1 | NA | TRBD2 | CSAFHAGGPYEQYF | TGCAGTGCTTTCCACGCGGGAGGTCCCTACGAGCAGTACTTC
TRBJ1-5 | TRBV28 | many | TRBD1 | CASSTGTGGSWIQPQHF | TGTGCCAGCAGTACCGGGACAGGGGGCAGCTGGATCCAGCCCCAGCATTTT
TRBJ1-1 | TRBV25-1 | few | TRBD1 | CASSDGQVNTEAFF | TGTGCCAGCAGTGACGGACAGGTGAACACTGAAGCTTTCTTT
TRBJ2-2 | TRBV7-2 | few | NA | CASSFNPLTRRGGGELFF | TGTGCCAGCAGCTTTAACCCCCTTACTCGTAGGGGCGGCGGGGAGCTGTTTTTT
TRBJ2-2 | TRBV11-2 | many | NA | CASSSMRGPGELFF | TGTGCCAGCAGCTCTATGAGGGGACCCGGGGAGCTGTTTTTT
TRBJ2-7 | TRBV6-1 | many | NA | CASSESDWYGSYEQYF | TGTGCCAGCAGTGAATCGGATTGGTACGGCTCCTACGAGCAGTACTTC
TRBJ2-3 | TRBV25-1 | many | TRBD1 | CASSEGQGALSTDTQYF | TGTGCCAGCAGTGAGGGACAGGGGGCGCTTAGCACAGATACGCAGTATTTT
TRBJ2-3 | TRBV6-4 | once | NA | CASRPTNTDTQYF | TGTGCCAGCAGACCAACAAACACAGATACGCAGTATTTT
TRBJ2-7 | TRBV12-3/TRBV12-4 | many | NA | CASSPGRFYEQYF | TGTGCCAGCAGTCCCGGACGGTTCTACGAGCAGTACTTC
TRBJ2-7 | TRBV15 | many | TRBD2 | CATSRGGTNYEQYF | TGTGCCACCAGCAGAGGGGGGACTAACTACGAGCAGTACTTC
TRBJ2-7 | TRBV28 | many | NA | CASSLSGLTYEQYF | TGTGCCAGCAGTTTATCCGGGTTGACTTACGAGCAGTACTTC
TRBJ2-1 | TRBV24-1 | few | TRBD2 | CATSAGLDYNEQFF | TGTGCCACCAGTGCGGGACTAGATTACAATGAGCAGTTCTTC
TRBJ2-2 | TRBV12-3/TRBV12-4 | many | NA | CASRKQARELFF | TGTGCCAGCAGGAAACAGGCCCGGGAGCTGTTTTTT
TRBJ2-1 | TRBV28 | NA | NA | CASSPPLGYQYNEQFF | TGTGCCAGCAGTCCGCCCCTGGGTTACCAATACAATGAGCAGTTCTTC
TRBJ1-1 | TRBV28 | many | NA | CASSLAGSSEAFF | TGTGCCAGCAGTTTAGCGGGCTCGAGTGAAGCTTTCTTT
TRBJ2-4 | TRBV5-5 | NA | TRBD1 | CASSLATGTGVDQYF | TGTGCCAGCAGCTTGGCAACCGGGACAGGGGTCGATCAGTACTTC
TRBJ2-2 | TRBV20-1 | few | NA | CSAAGGTGELFF | TGCAGTGCTGCTGGGGGAACCGGGGAGCTGTTTTTT
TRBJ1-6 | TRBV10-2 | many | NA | CASSLEGRAHSPLHF | TGCGCCAGCAGTCTCGAGGGCAGGGCTCATTCACCCCTCCACTTT
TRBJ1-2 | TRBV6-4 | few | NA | CASSGIDTNYGYTF | TGTGCCAGCAGTGGAATTGACACGAACTATGGCTACACCTTC
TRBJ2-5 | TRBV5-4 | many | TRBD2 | CASSPVGGRAGETQYF | TGTGCCAGCAGCCCGGTAGGCGGGAGGGCCGGAGAGACCCAGTACTTC
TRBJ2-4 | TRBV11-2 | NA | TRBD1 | CASSWDSIAKNIQYF | TGTGCCAGCAGCTGGGACAGCATAGCCAAAAACATTCAGTACTTC
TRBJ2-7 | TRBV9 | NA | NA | CASSVQGAEQYF | TGTGCCAGCAGCGTCCAGGGTGCCGAGCAGTACTTC
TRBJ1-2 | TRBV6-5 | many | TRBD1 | CASSYSGTGSDGYTF | TGTGCCAGCAGTTACTCCGGGACAGGGTCCGATGGCTACACCTTC
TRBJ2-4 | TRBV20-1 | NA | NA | CSASEGLAKNIQYF | TGCAGTGCTTCAGAAGGACTAGCCAAAAACATTCAGTACTTC
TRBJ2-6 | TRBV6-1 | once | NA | CASSVLNNRPSGANVLTF | TGTGCCAGCAGTGTACTCAACAACCGCCCCTCTGGGGCCAACGTCCTGACTTTC
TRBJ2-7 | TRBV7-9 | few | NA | CASSGRISEQYF | TGTGCCAGCAGCGGGAGGATTAGCGAGCAGTACTTC
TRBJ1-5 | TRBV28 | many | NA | CASSRYRAGNQPQHF | TGTGCCAGCAGCAGATACAGGGCCGGCAATCAGCCCCAGCATTTT
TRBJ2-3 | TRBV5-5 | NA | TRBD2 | CASRYRLAGNTDTQYF | TGTGCCAGCAGATATAGACTAGCGGGAAACACAGATACGCAGTATTTT
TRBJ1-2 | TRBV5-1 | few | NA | CASSLVLMRANYGYTF | TGCGCCAGCAGCTTGGTGCTGATGCGCGCAAACTATGGCTACACCTTC
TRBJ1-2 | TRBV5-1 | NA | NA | CASRVAGENYGYTF | TGCGCCAGCAGAGTCGCCGGGGAGAACTATGGCTACACCTTC
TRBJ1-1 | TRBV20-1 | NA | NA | CSVRRGVNTEAFF | TGCAGTGTTAGGCGGGGGGTGAACACTGAAGCTTTCTTT
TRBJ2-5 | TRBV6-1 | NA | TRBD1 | CASSRRGPGETQYF | TGTGCCAGCAGCCGCAGGGGGCCGGGAGAGACCCAGTACTTC
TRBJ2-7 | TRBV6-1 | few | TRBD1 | CASKPRDRVLVEQYF | TGTGCCAGCAAGCCCCGGGACAGGGTCCTTGTAGAGCAGTACTTC
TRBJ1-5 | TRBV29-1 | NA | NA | CGRVDDQPQHF | TGCGGCAGGGTCGACGATCAGCCCCAGCATTTT
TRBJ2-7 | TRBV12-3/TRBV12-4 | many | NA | CASSLAQTRSHEQYF | TGTGCCAGCAGTTTAGCCCAGACCAGATCCCACGAGCAGTACTTC
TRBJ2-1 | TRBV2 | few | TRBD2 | CASSSQSGTSGSNEQFF | TGTGCCAGCAGCAGTCAATCCGGGACTAGCGGGTCCAATGAGCAGTTCTTC
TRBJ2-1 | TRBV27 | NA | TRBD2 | CASSLSRTSIEQFF | TGTGCCAGCAGTTTATCCCGGACTAGTATTGAGCAGTTCTTC
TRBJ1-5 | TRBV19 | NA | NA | CASRRAGQPQHF | TGTGCCAGTAGGAGGGCGGGACAGCCCCAGCATTTT
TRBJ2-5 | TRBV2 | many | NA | CAKAGPGNYQETQYF | TGTGCCAAAGCAGGCCCAGGGAATTACCAAGAGACCCAGTACTTC
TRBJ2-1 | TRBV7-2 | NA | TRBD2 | CASSLPPGLVNHNEQFF | TGTGCCAGCAGCCTCCCCCCGGGACTAGTAAACCACAATGAGCAGTTCTTC
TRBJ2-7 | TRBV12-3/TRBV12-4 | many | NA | CASRSTGTPYEQYF | TGTGCCAGCAGATCGACAGGGACTCCCTACGAGCAGTACTTC
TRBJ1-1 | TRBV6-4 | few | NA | CATQKAFF | TGTGCCACCCAAAAAGCTTTCTTT